Sequencing of this TCR beta chain was carried out in a study of CD8+ T cells in alopecia areata. Extraction and reverse transcription of RNA yielded cDNA as the sequencing template. Method: immunoSEQ multiplex PCR; TCRdb's copy keeps in-frame clones and lacks some. Seen here are 270,000 or so clones, about 62% observed once, and the top ten hold 1.8%. Treatment indicated: oral pan-JAK inhibitor, 5-10 mg twice daily. V gave up 8 bases and J gave up 2 bases; unmatched junction bases: 9. This CDR3 is built from 13 residues. Germline V gives CDR1 SQVTM, CDR2 ANQGSEA. The V call is TRBV29-1, the J call TRBJ2-7, with TRBD1 matching 7 bases. The receptor comes from a human donor with alopecia areata. The sequencing here drew on CD4+ T cells sorted from blood, taken at week 24, from a patient treated with tofacitinib. DNA for the CDR3: TGCAGCTCCCTCAGGGGGTTCCCCTACGAGCAGTACTTC. Amino acid sequence: CSSLRGFPYEQYF.